The entry below describes one TCR beta chain. Its antigen specificity is not known. No qualities accompany the bases; no much larger clone lies one base away. From V the trimming removes 3 bases and from J it removes 2 bases, while the gene matches leave 12 bases of the junction unaccounted for. Counted from cysteine to phenylalanine, this CDR3 has 16 amino acids. The only DNA kept is the CDR3, 48 bases in frame from the first base. The germline V gene (reference sequence) gives CDR1 as GTSNPN and CDR2 as SVGIG. This entry is derived from a study of cytomegalovirus exposure and HLA in healthy donors (dated 2017 in TCRdb). Notes on the research overall: According to a later analysis, one platform produced both the 110 or so validation repertoires and the 730 or so repertoires of the first cohort. The study aimed to test whether signatures of past pathogen exposure could be identified by cataloging public T cell receptors. A separate validation cohort of over 95 different subjects was used in addition to the roughly 640-subject first cohort. To predict cytomegalovirus infection status, the study combined high-throughput TCR immunosequencing, statistical association of individual TCRs with disease status, and machine learning. General findings and caveats noted by the study authors: Of the cluster scores, approximately 94% were above 0 in a later analysis, which found that TCRs clustered in the first cohort also tended to co-occur in the 95 to 150 validation repertoires. Most TCR sequences were seen in very few donors, while some public TCRs were found in many individuals. A later analysis lacked HLA typing for the validation cohort, so it scored co-occurrence in that cohort across all 110 or so repertoires. The authors suggested that the approach could potentially be generalized to other disease states and immunological phenotypes. In vitro tests confirmed that a few of the cytomegalovirus-associated TCR beta chains recognize cytomegalovirus antigens. The classifier was reported to diagnose cytomegalovirus status with high specificity and sensitivity in both the original and validation cohorts. A total of 164 TCR beta chains were listed by the study as associated with cytomegalovirus.

Libraries were prepared through the immunoSEQ multiplex PCR assay. The authors processed their data as follows. To diagnose cytomegalovirus status from the catalog of TCR beta chain sequences, a statistical classification framework was built. TCRdb re-hosts the immuneACCESS table, in-frame sequences only. Its copies lack some clones; in the studies checked, an unresolved V gene accounts for under half of them, and the cause for the rest is not known. Clone size and V and J calls were adopted from that table, with D and trimming inferred from the DNA. This sample gives around 170,000 clones in total; about 85% of them show up just once. The top ten clones comprise about a sixth of the sample. Donors formed part of the validation cohort, which comprised about 120 subjects and was distinct from the first cohort of 670 or so subjects.

The V and J segments used are TRBV30 and TRBJ2-7, and TRBD2 aligns with 8 junction nucleotides. The sequence was collected from a man younger than 35 in good health and CMV-seropositive. Sequenced sample: PBMCs. The DNA reads TGTGCCTGGAGAGCCCCCGGGGGGGATTTCGCCTACGAGCAGTACTTC. This gives the protein CAWRAPGGDFAYEQYF.